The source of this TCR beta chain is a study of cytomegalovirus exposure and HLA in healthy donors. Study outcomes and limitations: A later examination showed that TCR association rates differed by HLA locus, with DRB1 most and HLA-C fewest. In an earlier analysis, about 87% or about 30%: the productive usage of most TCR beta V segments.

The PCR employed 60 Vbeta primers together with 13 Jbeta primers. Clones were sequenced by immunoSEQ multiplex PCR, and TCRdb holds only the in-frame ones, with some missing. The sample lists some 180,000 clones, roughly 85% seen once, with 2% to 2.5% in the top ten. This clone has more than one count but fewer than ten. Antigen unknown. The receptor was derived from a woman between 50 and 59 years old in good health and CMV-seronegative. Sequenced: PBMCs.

CDR3 loop: CASSPTGYGYTF. The CDR3 nucleotides are TGCGCCAGCAGTCCGACAGGGTATGGCTACACCTTC. The chain uses TRBV23-1 and TRBJ1-2, with TRBD1 matching 7 bases. TRBV23-1 qualifies as an ORF whose function is uncertain. With 4 bases clipped from V and 5 bases from J, the junction kept 1 base outside the gene matches. The CDR3 loop spans 12 amino acids.